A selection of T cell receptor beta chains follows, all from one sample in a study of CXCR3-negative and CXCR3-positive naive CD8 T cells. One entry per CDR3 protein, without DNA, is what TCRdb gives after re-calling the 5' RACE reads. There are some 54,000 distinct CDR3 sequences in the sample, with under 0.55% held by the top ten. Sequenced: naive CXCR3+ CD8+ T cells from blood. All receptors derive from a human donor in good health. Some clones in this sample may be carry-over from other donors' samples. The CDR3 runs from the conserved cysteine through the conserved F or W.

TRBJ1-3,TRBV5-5,CASSLGPISGNTIYF
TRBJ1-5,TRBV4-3,CASSQDGQGNQPQHF
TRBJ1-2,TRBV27,CASSNGGLRGGPNGYTF
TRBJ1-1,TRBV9,CASSAPTGHEAFF
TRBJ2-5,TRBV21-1,CASSRQGGGAIQETQYF
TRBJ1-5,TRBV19,CASSITGLSNQPQHF
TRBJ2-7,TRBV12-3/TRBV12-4,CASSEDRFYEQYF
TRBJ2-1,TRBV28,CASSLPEFAGAQTQKEQFF
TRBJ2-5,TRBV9,CASGFRDTQETQYF
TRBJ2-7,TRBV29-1,CSVESQGPSTYEQYF
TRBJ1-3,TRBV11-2,CATERRLGNTIYF
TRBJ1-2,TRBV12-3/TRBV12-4,CASSLMGLYGYTF
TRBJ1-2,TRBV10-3,CAISEGETGVFNYGYTF
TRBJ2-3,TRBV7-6,CASSSPTSGQSTDTQYF
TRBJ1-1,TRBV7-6,CASSFGRVRNTEAFF
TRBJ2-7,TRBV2,CASSEDSALNEQYF
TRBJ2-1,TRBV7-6,CASSLNSGGTYNEQFF
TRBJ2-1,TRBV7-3,CASSFGLLNEQFF